This TCR beta chain was recovered during a study of T cell responses to AZD1222 COVID-19 vaccine. Whole-study results and caveats: The donor group comprised mostly white British people and more females; the analysis possibly underestimated clonal diversity.

Concerning this clone: No antigen is known for it.

The CDR3 runs to 17 residues. Germline V gene lookup returns CDR1 SGHDT and CDR2 YYEEEE. The germline V and J ends were trimmed by 0 bases and 0 bases, with 10 bases remaining between them. Generated by immunoSEQ multiplex PCR, the TCRdb table keeps only in-frame clones and is missing some. The data show about 120,000 clones, 89% seen once. This sequence originates from an adult in good health. The starting material was peripheral blood, obtained on day 0 of AZD1222 vaccination. The V gene is TRBV5-6, the J gene TRBJ1-6, with no clear D. The CDR3 DNA follows: TGTGCCAGCAGCTTGGGGCCGTCGAGCTCCTATAATTCACCCCTCCACTTT. It codes for CASSLGPSSSYNSPLHF.